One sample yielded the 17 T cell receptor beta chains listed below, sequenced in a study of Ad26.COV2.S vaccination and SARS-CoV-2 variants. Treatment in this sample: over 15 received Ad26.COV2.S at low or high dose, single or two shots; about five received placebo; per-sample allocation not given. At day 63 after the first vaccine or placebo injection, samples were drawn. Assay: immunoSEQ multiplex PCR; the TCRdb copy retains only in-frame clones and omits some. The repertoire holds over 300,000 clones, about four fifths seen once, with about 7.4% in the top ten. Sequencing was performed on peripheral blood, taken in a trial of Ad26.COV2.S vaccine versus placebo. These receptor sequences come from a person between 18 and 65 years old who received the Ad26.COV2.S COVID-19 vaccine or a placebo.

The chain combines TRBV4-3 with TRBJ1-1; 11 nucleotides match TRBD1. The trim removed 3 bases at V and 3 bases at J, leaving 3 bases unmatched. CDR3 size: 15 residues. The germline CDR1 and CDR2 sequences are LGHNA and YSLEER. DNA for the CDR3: TGCGCCAGCAGCCAGGGGACAGGGGGGGACACTGAAGCTTTCTTT. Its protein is CASSQGTGGDTEAFF.

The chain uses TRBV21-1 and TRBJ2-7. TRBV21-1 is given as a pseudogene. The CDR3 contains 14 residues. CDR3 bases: TGTGCCAGCAGCAAGAATTACCCCTCCCACGAGCAGTACTTC. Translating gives CASSKNYPSHEQYF.

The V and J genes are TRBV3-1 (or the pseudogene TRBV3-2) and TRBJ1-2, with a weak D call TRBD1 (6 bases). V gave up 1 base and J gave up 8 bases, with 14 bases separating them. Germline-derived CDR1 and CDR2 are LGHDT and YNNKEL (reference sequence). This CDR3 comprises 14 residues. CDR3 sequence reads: CASSQADRSVGYTF. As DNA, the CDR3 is TGTGCCAGCAGCCAAGCCGACAGGAGTGTGGGCTACACCTTC.

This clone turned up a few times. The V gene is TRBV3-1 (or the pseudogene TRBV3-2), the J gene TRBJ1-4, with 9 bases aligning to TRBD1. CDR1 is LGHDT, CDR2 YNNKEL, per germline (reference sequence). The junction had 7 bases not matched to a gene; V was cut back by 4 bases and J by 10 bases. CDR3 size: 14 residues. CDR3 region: CASSPRDRAGKLFF. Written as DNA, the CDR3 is TGTGCCAGCAGCCCCCGGGACAGGGCGGGAAAACTGTTTTTT.

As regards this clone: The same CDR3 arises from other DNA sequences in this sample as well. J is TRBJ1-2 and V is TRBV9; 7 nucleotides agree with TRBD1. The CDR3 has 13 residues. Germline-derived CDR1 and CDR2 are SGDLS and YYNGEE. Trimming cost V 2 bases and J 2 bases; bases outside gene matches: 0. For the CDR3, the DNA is TGTGCCAGCAGCGTGGGACAGAACTATGGCTACACCTTC. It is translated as CASSVGQNYGYTF.

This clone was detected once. The CDR3 loop reads CASSPRGDPYNEQFF. The CDR3 DNA reads as TGTGCCAGCTCCCCGAGAGGGGACCCCTACAATGAGCAGTTCTTC. V is TRBV7-9 and J is TRBJ2-1; D is possibly TRBD1 or TRBD2 (5 bases each). The germline V gene encodes CDR1 SEHNR and CDR2 FQNEAQ (reference sequence). Between the trimmed V and J ends, which lost 8 bases and 2 bases, there was a span of 16 bases. The CDR3 runs to 15 residues. The full variable domain, completed using reference TRBV7-9 and TRBJ2-1, is DTGVSQNPRHKITKRGQNVTFRCDPISEHNRLYWYRQTLGQGPEFLTYFQNEAQLEKSRLLSDRFSAERPKGSFSTLEIQRTEQGDSAMYLCASSPRGDPYNEQFFGPGTRLTVL.

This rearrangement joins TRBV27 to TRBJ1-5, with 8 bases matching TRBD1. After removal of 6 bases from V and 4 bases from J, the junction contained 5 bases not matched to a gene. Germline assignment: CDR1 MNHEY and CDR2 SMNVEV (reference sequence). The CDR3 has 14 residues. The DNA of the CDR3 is TGTGCCAGCAGACCGGACAGGGAAAATCAGCCCCAGCATTTT. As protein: CASRPDRENQPQHF.

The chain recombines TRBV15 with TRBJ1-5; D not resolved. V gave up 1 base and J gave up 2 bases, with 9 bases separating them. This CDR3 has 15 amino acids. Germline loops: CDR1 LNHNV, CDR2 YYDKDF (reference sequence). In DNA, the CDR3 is TGTGCCACCAGCAGAGTCCCGAAAGGCAATCAGCCCCAGCATTTT. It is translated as CATSRVPKGNQPQHF.

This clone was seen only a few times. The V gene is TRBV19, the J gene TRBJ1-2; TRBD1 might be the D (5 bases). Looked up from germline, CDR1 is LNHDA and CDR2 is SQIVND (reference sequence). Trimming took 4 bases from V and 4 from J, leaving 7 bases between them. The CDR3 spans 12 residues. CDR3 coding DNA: TGTGCCAGTAGTACCGACAGCTATGGCTACACCTTC. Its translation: CASSTDSYGYTF.

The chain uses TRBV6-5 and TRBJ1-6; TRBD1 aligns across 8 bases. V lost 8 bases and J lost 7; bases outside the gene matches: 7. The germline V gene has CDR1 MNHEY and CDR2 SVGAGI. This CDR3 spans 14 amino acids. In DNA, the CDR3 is TGTGCCAGCGGAAAGGACAGGGTAAATTCACCCCTCCACTTT. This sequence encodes CASGKDRVNSPLHF.

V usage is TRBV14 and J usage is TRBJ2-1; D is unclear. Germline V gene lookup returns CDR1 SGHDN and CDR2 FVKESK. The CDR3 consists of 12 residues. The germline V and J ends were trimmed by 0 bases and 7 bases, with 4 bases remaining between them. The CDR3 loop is CASSQDLNEQFF. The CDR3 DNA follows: TGTGCCAGCAGCCAAGACCTGAATGAGCAGTTCTTC.

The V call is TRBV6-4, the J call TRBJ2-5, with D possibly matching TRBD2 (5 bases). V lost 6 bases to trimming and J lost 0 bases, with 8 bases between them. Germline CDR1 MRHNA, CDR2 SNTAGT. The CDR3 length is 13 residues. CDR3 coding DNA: TGTGCCAGCAGGCAGAGGGACCAAGAGACCCAGTACTTC. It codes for CASRQRDQETQYF.

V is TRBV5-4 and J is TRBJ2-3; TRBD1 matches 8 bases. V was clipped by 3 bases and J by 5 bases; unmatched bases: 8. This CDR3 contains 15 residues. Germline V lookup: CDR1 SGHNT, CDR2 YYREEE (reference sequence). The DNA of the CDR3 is TGTGCCAGCAGCTCGACGATTACAGGGGGAGATACGCAGTATTTT. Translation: CASSSTITGGDTQYF.

Written as DNA, the CDR3 is TGTGCCAGTAGTATGAGGACGCCTCAAGAGACCCAGTACTTC. Encoded protein: CASSMRTPQETQYF. The chain employs TRBV19 and TRBJ2-5; D gene ambiguous. V lost 3 bases and J 2 bases, leaving 10 bases between the germline ends. The CDR3 has 14 amino acids. CDR1 and CDR2 from the germline V gene are LNHDA and SQIVND (reference sequence).

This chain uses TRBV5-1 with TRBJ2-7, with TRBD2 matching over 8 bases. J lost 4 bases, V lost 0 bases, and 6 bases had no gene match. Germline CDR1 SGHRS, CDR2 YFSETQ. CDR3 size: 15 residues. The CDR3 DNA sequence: TGCGCCAGCAGCTTGGCCGTAGCGGGATCTTACGAGCAGTACTTC. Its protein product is CASSLAVAGSYEQYF.

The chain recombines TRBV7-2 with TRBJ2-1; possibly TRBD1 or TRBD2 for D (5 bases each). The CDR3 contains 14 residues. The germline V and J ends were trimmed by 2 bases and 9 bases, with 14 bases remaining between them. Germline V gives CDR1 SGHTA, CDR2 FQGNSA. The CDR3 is CASSLTGPSSEQFF. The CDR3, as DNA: TGTGCCAGCAGCTTAACGGGACCCTCCAGTGAGCAGTTCTTC.

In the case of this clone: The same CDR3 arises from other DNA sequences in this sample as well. In DNA form, the CDR3 reads TGTGCCAGTAGTCCGGGGACAGGGGGCTCCTACAATGAGCAGTTCTTC. Its translation is CASSPGTGGSYNEQFF. The rearrangement joins TRBV19 to TRBJ2-1; 11 bases are shared with TRBD1. The CDR3 length is 16 residues. With V trimmed by 5 bases and J by 0 bases, 3 bases remained unmatched. Germline V gene sequence: CDR1 LNHDA, CDR2 SQIVND (reference sequence).